The 13 T cell receptor beta chains given below trace back to one sample, sequenced in a study of blood T cell repertoires in COVID-19. Generated by immunoSEQ multiplex PCR, the TCRdb table keeps only in-frame clones and is missing some. The sample includes some 200,000 clones, about 86% of them seen just once. Sequenced input: peripheral blood. The receptors stem from a man aged 18 to 35 with active or convalescent COVID-19.

CDR3 sequence reads: CASSPPSGGLNTEAFF. The CDR3 DNA follows: TGCGCCAGCAGCCCCCCATCGGGGGGCCTGAACACTGAAGCTTTCTTT. The chain joins TRBV4-1 to TRBJ1-1; TRBD1 might be the D (6 bases). From germline, CDR1 is MGHRA and CDR2 YSYEKL. The CDR3 loop spans 16 amino acids. Between the trimmed V and J ends, which lost 4 bases and 0 bases, there was a span of 15 bases.

The genes are TRBV19 and TRBJ1-5; tentatively, D is TRBD1 (6 bases). Trimming removed 1 base from V and 1 base from J, with 8 bases in between. The germline gives CDR1 LNHDA, CDR2 SQIVND (reference sequence). The CDR3 consists of 15 residues. The CDR3 DNA is TGTGCCAGTAGTATAGGGACAGTCAGCAATCAGCCCCAGCATTTT. This gives the protein CASSIGTVSNQPQHF. Complete variable domain (other parts from reference TRBV19 and TRBJ1-5): DGGITQSPKYLFRKEGQNVTLSCEQNLNHDAMYWYRQDPGQGLRLIYYSQIVNDFQKGDIAEGYSVSREKKESFPLTVTSAQKNPTAFYLCASSIGTVSNQPQHFGDGTRLSIL.

For this clone: Other nucleotide sequences from this sample produce the same CDR3. The chain employs TRBV6-4 and TRBJ2-3, with TRBD1 identical over 9 bases. The V gene's germline CDR1 is MRHNA and CDR2 SNTAGT. Trimming cost V 3 bases and J 5 bases; bases outside gene matches: 6. The CDR3 has 15 amino acids. CDR3 region: CASSDSTGGGDTQYF. CDR3 nucleotides: TGTGCCAGCAGTGATTCGACAGGGGGAGGAGATACGCAGTATTTT.

The chain couples TRBV19 to TRBJ1-2, with 10 bases identical to TRBD1. Trimming removed 7 bases from V and 8 bases from J; junction bases left unmatched: 10. The CDR3 covers 14 residues. The V gene's germline CDR1 is LNHDA and CDR2 SQIVND (reference sequence). CDR3 sequence reads: CASTRQGAQGGYTF. DNA for the CDR3: TGTGCCAGTACCAGACAGGGGGCGCAGGGCGGCTACACCTTC.

This clone was counted only a few times. The chain couples TRBV29-1 to TRBJ1-4; D gene uncertain. The CDR3 has 11 residues. From germline, CDR1 is SQVTM and CDR2 ANQGSEA. V gave up 4 bases and J gave up 10 bases, with 10 bases separating them. The CDR3: CSVVVGAKLFF. In DNA form, the CDR3 reads TGCAGCGTTGTTGTCGGAGCAAAACTGTTTTTT.

This chain uses TRBV12-5 with TRBJ1-1; possible D gene TRBD1, 6 bases. V was shortened by 6 bases and J by 0 bases, with 17 bases between the two germline ends. The CDR3 sequence is 16 residues long. The germline V gene encodes CDR1 LGHNT and CDR2 FRNRAP. DNA of the CDR3: TGTGCTAGTGGAAGGACTCTAGGGGGAATGAACACTGAAGCTTTCTTT. It codes for CASGRTLGGMNTEAFF. Full variable domain (rest looked up from reference TRBV12-5 and TRBJ1-1): DARVTQTPRHKVTEMGQEVTMRCQPILGHNTVFWYRQTMMQGLELLAYFRNRAPLDDSGMPKDRFSAEMPDATLATLKIQPSEPRDSAVYFCASGRTLGGMNTEAFFGQGTRLTVV.

This clone turned up a few times. This chain uses TRBV9 with TRBJ2-2; 9 bases agree with TRBD2. The germline V gene encodes CDR1 SGDLS and CDR2 YYNGEE. V lost 4 bases and J lost 6; bases outside the gene matches: 7. The CDR3 spans 15 residues. For the CDR3, the DNA is TGTGCCAGCAGCCCACGACTAGCGGTCGCCGGGGAGCTGTTTTTT. It encodes CASSPRLAVAGELFF. Full variable domain (missing parts from reference TRBV9 and TRBJ2-2): DSGVTQTPKHLITATGQRVTLRCSPRSGDLSVYWYQQSLDQGLQFLIQYYNGEERAKGNILERFSAQQFPDLHSELNLSSLELGDSALYFCASSPRLAVAGELFFGEGSRLTVL.

The chain is built from TRBV6-6 and TRBJ2-5; D not resolved. With 4 bases removed from V and 3 bases from J, the gap between germline ends came to 15 bases. The CDR3 is made up of 15 amino acids. Per germline, CDR1 MNHNY and CDR2 SVGAGI (reference sequence). The CDR3 DNA is TGTGCCAGCAGTTCTCCGCCTCCTACGAAAGAGACCCAGTACTTC. Encoded protein: CASSSPPPTKETQYF.

The chain uses TRBV18 and TRBJ2-3, with TRBD2 identical over 9 bases. V dropped 4 bases and J dropped 2; count of bases not matched to a gene: 7. The germline CDR1 and CDR2 sequences are KGHSH and LQKENI. The CDR3 has 16 residues. CDR3 protein: CASSLRASGVTDTQYF. The CDR3 DNA reads TGTGCCAGCTCACTCAGAGCTAGCGGGGTCACAGATACGCAGTATTTT.

The chain couples TRBV28 to TRBJ1-5; 7 nucleotides match TRBD1. Per germline, CDR1 MDHEN and CDR2 SYDVKM. Trimming took 8 bases from V and 4 from J; bases not matched to a gene: 2. The CDR3 consists of 12 residues. In DNA, the CDR3 is TGTGCCAGCTTCAGGGGGAATCAGCCCCAGCATTTT. This gives the protein CASFRGNQPQHF.

The chain has TRBV10-1 and TRBJ1-2, with D possibly TRBD1 on 5 matching bases. Germline values: CDR1 WNHNN, CDR2 SYGVQD (reference sequence). With 6 bases removed from V and 5 bases from J, the gap between germline ends came to 16 bases. This CDR3 has 14 residues. The CDR3 nucleotides are TGCGCCAGCAGACCTTCGGGGGGAGATTATGGCTACACCTTC. Residues: CASRPSGGDYGYTF.

This clone was counted once. The V gene is TRBV19, the J gene TRBJ2-7; 12 bases are shared with TRBD1. The CDR3 consists of 16 residues. Germline CDR1 reads LNHDA; CDR2 reads SQIVND (reference sequence). V dropped 1 base and J dropped 6; count of bases not matched to a gene: 7. The chain's CDR3 is CASSIAVGTGGSEQYF. The CDR3 DNA sequence: TGTGCCAGTAGTATAGCTGTTGGGACAGGGGGCTCCGAGCAGTACTTC.

This clone is a singleton in its sample. The rearrangement uses TRBV6-5 and TRBJ2-2; TRBD2 agrees at 10 bases. This CDR3 has 16 amino acids. The germline CDR1 and CDR2 sequences are MNHEY and SVGAGI. The junction had 8 bases not matched to a gene; V was cut back by 4 bases and J by 6 bases. The CDR3 region is CASSFPAGGSPGELFF. The CDR3 DNA sequence: TGTGCCAGCAGTTTCCCAGCGGGAGGGTCCCCCGGGGAGCTGTTTTTT.